This entry concerns a single T cell receptor beta chain. TCRdb re-analyzed the PCR reads through MiXCR. This table has some 15,000 clones, about 12% appearing once. The sample is drawn from a study of metastatic and nonmetastatic thyroid tumors. Thyroid surgery had not been preceded by any treatment in any patient. Germline V gene sequence: CDR1 DFQATT, CDR2 SNEGSKA (reference sequence). V trimming: 3 bases; J trimming: 6 bases; junction bases outside the gene matches: 8. The CDR3 sequence is 14 residues long. The sequence derives from a female donor with papillary thyroid cancer or a benign thyroid nodule (not recorded which). Some clones in this sample may be carry-over from other donors' samples. Sequenced input: tumor tissue. The V call is TRBV20-1, the J call TRBJ1-2, with 9 bases that match TRBD1. The CDR3 coding sequence is TGCAGTGCTAGCGGGACAGGGTACTTCCATGGCTACACCTTC. Protein product: CSASGTGYFHGYTF.